Shown below are 26 T cell receptor beta chains from a single sample sequenced in a study of CXCR3-negative and CXCR3-positive naive CD8 T cells. Each TRB cDNA library was prepared by 5' RACE (with UMI labels). TCRdb reprocessed the 5' RACE reads and keeps a single row for each CDR3 protein, giving no DNA. The specimen's table records around 26,000 distinct CDR3 sequences. The source material was naive CXCR3- CD8+ T cells from blood. As for subset: CD45RO-CCR7+CD27+CD95- naive CD8+ T cells lacking CXCR3 (TNR3-). Source of these receptors: a human donor in good health. Some clones in this sample may be carry-over from other donors' samples.

J is TRBJ1-6 and V is TRBV9; TCRdb reports TRBD1, a call that lacks DNA to check it against. CDR1 SGDLS and CDR2 YYNGEE come from the germline V gene. The CDR3 is 15 residues long. The chain's CDR3 is CASSETSGKISPLHF.

The chain has TRBV7-9 and TRBJ2-1; with no DNA, the TCRdb D assignment of TRBD2 cannot be verified. Germline-derived CDR1 and CDR2 are SEHNR and FQNEAQ (reference sequence). This CDR3 is 16 amino acids long. The CDR3 region is CASTFPEDLHGNEQFF.

This clonotype is classed as medium-sized by frequency. The rearrangement links TRBV6-5 to TRBJ1-2. Germline V gives CDR1 MNHEY, CDR2 SVGAGI. The CDR3 totals 15 residues. Here the CDR3 reads CASSYGRGMGYGYTF.

This sequence joins TRBV11-2 and TRBJ2-1; with no DNA, the TCRdb D assignment of TRBD2 cannot be verified. In germline, CDR1 is SGHAT, CDR2 FQNNGV. The CDR3 spans 14 residues. CDR3 protein: CASRLAGGGNEQFF. Full variable domain (remainder filled in from reference TRBV11-2 and TRBJ2-1): EAGVAQSPRYKIIEKRQSVAFWCNPISGHATLYWYQQILGQGPKLLIQFQNNGVVDDSQLPKDRFSAERLKGVDSTLKIQPAKLEDSAVYLCASRLAGGGNEQFFGPGTRLTVL.

This chain links TRBV7-9 with TRBJ2-1. CDR3 length: 13 amino acids. Germline lookup yields CDR1 SEHNR and CDR2 FQNEAQ (reference sequence). The CDR3 is CASSLAPYNEQFF.

The rearrangement joins TRBV20-1 to TRBJ2-5; TCRdb picks TRBD2, but there is no DNA to check that call. The CDR3 has 12 amino acids. Germline V gives CDR1 DFQATT, CDR2 SNEGSKA (reference sequence). The CDR3 here is CSAGGPAGTQYF.

This sequence joins TRBV4-1 and TRBJ2-1; the TCRdb call, TRBD2, lacks DNA for checking. The CDR3 consists of 17 residues. In germline, CDR1 is MGHRA, CDR2 YSYEKL. The CDR3: CASSAGLRESSYNEQFF.

The V and J genes are TRBV2 and TRBJ1-6; TCRdb's D gene call, TRBD1, goes unchecked for lack of DNA. This CDR3 contains 15 residues. Per the germline V gene, CDR1 is SNHLY and CDR2 is FYNNEI. The CDR3 region is CASSPSGTANSPLHF.

The V call is TRBV7-9, the J call TRBJ2-7. The CDR3 has 15 residues. Germline CDR1 is SEHNR and CDR2 is FQNEAQ (reference sequence). This chain's CDR3 is CASSLAANRAYEQYF.

The chain has TRBV4-3 and TRBJ2-7. CDR3 length: 15 residues. Germline CDR1 LGHNA, CDR2 YSLEER. The CDR3 protein is CASSQGATSSFEQYF.

The chain has TRBV25-1 and TRBJ2-3; TCRdb proposes TRBD2, but this gene call is untestable without DNA. The CDR3 has 14 residues. Looked up from germline, CDR1 is MGHDK and CDR2 is SYGVNS. This chain's CDR3 is CASRTSGALDTQYF.

The chain couples TRBV9 to TRBJ2-1; TCRdb's D call of TRBD2 is untestable without DNA. Per the germline V gene, CDR1 is SGDLS and CDR2 is YYNGEE. This CDR3 is 15 amino acids long. The CDR3: CASSVAGGPYNEQFF.

The chain carries TRBV20-1 and TRBJ2-7; TCRdb's assignment of TRBD1 cannot be checked, as there is no DNA. The CDR3 sequence is 15 residues long. Germline CDR1 is DFQATT and CDR2 is SNEGSKA (reference sequence). CDR3: CSARSDRLPTYEQYF.

This chain joins TRBV9 and TRBJ1-2; absent DNA, TCRdb's TRBD1 call cannot be checked. This CDR3 contains 15 residues. Germline V gives CDR1 SGDLS, CDR2 YYNGEE. CDR3 in amino acids: CASSVEDTPNYGYTF. The full variable domain, with the rest looked up from reference TRBV9 and TRBJ1-2, is DSGVTQTPKHLITATGQRVTLRCSPRSGDLSVYWYQQSLDQGLQFLIQYYNGEERAKGNILERFSAQQFPDLHSELNLSSLELGDSALYFCASSVEDTPNYGYTFGSGTRLTVV.

The chain joins TRBV29-1 to TRBJ1-1. CDR3 length: 11 amino acids. Germline-derived CDR1 and CDR2 are SQVTM and ANQGSEA. CDR3 sequence: CSVEGSAEAFF.

V and J are TRBV28 and TRBJ2-7; TCRdb lists TRBD1, though no DNA is available to test this call. The germline V gene encodes CDR1 MDHEN and CDR2 SYDVKM. The CDR3 runs 14 residues. The CDR3 reads CASSLTGSSYEQYF.

Its frequency marks this clonotype as medium-sized. The chain combines TRBV12-3 or TRBV12-4 with TRBJ2-5. The CDR3 runs to 13 residues. The CDR3 here is CASNTGFQETQYF.

The chain combines TRBV7-3 with TRBJ1-3; TCRdb selects TRBD1, and the lack of DNA leaves this call unchecked. CDR1 and CDR2 (germline): SGHTA, FQGTGA. The CDR3 is 14 residues long. CDR3 protein: CASSWGGDGNTIYF.

The gene calls are TRBV7-9 and TRBJ1-1; the TCRdb D gene call, TRBD1, has no DNA to confirm it. Germline CDR1 is SEHNR and CDR2 is FQNEAQ (reference sequence). This CDR3 is built from 11 residues. CDR3 residues: CASTPGGRSFF.

The rearrangement links TRBV3-1 to TRBJ2-1; TCRdb gives TRBD2 as the D gene, but with no DNA this cannot be confirmed. Germline V gives CDR1 LGHDT, CDR2 YNNKEL (reference sequence). The CDR3 spans 13 residues. The CDR3 loop is CASWGDYADEQFF.

Measured by frequency, this clonotype is medium-sized. The V and J genes are TRBV7-3 and TRBJ2-1. CDR3 length: 13 amino acids. The V gene's germline CDR1 is SGHTA and CDR2 FQGTGA. This CDR3 is CASSLGIGYEQFF.

The V call is TRBV7-9, the J call TRBJ2-7. The CDR3 is 12 amino acids. Germline CDR1 is SEHNR and CDR2 is FQNEAQ (reference sequence). CDR3 sequence reads: CASSFTTYEQYF.

The chain employs TRBV20-1 and TRBJ2-3; TCRdb reports TRBD1, a call that lacks DNA to check it against. The germline CDR1 and CDR2 sequences are DFQATT and SNEGSKA (reference sequence). The CDR3 length is 15 residues. The CDR3 here is CSARGSTDYTDTQYF.

This chain joins TRBV4-2 and TRBJ2-5; TCRdb gives TRBD1 as the D gene, but with no DNA this cannot be confirmed. Germline CDR1 LGHNA, CDR2 YNFKEQ. CDR3 length: 14 amino acids. The CDR3 sequence is CASSQEYRQETQYF.

The CDR3 spells CASSQVVRVGYEQYF. The genes are TRBV3-2 and TRBJ2-7; TCRdb indicates TRBD1, and absent DNA this call remains unverified. TRBV3-2 is marked as a pseudogene. The CDR3 covers 15 residues.

This sequence joins TRBV7-9 and TRBJ2-6; the TRBD1 assignment by TCRdb is unverifiable without DNA. This CDR3 has 12 amino acids. Germline V lookup: CDR1 SEHNR, CDR2 FQNEAQ (reference sequence). The CDR3 protein is CASSSPSLVLTF.